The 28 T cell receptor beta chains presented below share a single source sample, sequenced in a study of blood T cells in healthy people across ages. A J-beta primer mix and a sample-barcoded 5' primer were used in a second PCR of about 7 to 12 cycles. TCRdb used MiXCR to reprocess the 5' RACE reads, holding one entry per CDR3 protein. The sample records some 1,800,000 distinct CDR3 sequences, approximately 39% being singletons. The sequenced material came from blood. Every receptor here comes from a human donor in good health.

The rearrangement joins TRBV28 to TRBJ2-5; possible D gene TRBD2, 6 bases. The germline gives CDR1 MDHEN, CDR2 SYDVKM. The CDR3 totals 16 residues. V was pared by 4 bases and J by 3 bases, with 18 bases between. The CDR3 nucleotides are TGTGCCAGCAGTTCTCCCGGGACTTACGGCGAAGAGACCCAGTACTTC. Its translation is CASSSPGTYGEETQYF.

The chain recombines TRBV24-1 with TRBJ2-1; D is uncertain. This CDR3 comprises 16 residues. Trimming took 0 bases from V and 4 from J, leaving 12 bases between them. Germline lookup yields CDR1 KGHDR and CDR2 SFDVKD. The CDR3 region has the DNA TGTGCCACCAGTGATTTGAGGTCTGCCACTTACAATGAGCAGTTCTTC. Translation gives CATSDLRSATYNEQFF.

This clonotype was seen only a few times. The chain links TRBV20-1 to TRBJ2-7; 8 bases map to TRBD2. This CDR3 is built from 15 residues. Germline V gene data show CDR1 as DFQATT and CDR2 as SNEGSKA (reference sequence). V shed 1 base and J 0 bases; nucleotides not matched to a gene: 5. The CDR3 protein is CSARAPSGSSYEQYF. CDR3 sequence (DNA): TGCAGTGCTAGAGCCCCTAGCGGGTCCTCCTACGAGCAGTACTTC.

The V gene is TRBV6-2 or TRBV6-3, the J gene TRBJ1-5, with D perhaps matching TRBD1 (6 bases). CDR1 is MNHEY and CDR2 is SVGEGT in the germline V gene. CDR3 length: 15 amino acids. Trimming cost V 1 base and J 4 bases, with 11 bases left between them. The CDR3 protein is CASSYFGQSNQPQHF. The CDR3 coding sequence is TGTGCCAGCAGTTACTTCGGACAGTCTAATCAGCCCCAGCATTTT.

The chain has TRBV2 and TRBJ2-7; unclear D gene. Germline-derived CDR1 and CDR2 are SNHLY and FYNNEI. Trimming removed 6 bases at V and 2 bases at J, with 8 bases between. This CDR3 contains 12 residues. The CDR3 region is CASRGIPYEQYF. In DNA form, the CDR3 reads TGTGCCAGCAGGGGGATCCCCTACGAGCAGTACTTC.

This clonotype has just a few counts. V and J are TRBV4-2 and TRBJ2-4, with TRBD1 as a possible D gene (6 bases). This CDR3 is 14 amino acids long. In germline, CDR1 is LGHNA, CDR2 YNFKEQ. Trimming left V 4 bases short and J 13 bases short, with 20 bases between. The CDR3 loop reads CASSLGTLDYVQYF. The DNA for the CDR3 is TGTGCCAGCAGCCTAGGGACATTGGATTACGTGCAGTACTTC.

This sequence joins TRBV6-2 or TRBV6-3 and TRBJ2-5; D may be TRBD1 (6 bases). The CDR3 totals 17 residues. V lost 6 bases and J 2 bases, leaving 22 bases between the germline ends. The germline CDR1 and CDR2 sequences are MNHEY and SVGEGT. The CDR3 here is CASRPSVPGVGQETQYF. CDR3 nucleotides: TGTGCCAGCAGGCCTTCAGTTCCAGGGGTCGGGCAAGAGACCCAGTACTTC.

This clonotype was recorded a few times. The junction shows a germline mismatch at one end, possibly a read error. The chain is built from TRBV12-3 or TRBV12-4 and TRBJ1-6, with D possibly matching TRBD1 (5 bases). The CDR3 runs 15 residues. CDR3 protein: CASGLTGQGGSPLHF. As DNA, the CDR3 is TGTGCCAGCGGTTTAACGGGTCAGGGCGGTTCACCCCTCCACTTT.

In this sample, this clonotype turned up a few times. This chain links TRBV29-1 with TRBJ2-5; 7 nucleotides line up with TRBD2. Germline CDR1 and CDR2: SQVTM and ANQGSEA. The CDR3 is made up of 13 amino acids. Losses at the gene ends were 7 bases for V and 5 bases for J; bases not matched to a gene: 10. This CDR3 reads CSGRGGLGETQYF. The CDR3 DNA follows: TGCAGCGGTCGCGGGGGTCTAGGGGAGACCCAGTACTTC.

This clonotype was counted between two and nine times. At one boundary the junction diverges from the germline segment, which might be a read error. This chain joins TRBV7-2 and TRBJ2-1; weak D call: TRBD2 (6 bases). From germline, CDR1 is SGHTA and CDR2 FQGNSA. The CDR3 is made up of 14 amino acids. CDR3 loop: CANSRTTSYNEQFF. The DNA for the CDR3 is TGTGCCAACAGCCGGACTACCTCCTACAATGAGCAGTTCTTC. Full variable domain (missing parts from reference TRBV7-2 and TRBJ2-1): GAGVSQSPSNKVTEKGKDVELRCDPISGHTALYWYRQSLGQGLEFLIYFQGNSAPDKSGLPSDRFSAERTGGSVSTLTIQRTQQEDSAVYLCANSRTTSYNEQFFGPGTRLTVL.

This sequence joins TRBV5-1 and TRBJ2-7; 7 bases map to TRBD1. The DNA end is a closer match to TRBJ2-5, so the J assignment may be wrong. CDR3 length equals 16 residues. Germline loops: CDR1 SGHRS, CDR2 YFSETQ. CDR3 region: CASSPRQTGVQETQYF. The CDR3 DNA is TGCGCCAGCAGCCCCCGGCAAACAGGGGTCCAAGAGACCCAGTACTTC.

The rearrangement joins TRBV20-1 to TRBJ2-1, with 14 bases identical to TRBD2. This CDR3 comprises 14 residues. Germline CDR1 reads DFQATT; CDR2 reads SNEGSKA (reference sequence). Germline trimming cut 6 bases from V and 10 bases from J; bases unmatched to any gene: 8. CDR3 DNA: TGCAGTGCAATGACTAGCGGGGGGGTAGAGGAGCAGTTCTTC. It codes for CSAMTSGGVEEQFF.

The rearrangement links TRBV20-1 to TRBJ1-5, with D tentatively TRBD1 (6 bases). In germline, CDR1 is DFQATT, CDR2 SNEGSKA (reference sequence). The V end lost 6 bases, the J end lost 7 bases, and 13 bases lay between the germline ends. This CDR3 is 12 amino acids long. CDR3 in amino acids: CSAQGGNQPQHF. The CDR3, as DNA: TGCAGTGCCCAAGGGGGGAACCAGCCCCAGCATTTT.

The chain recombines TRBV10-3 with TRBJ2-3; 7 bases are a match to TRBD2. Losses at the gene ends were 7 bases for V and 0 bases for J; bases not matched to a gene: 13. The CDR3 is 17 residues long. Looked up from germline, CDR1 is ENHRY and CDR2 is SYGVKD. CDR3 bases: TGTGCCATCAACGACCGCAGGGAGGGGATGAGCACAGATACGCAGTATTTT. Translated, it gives CAINDRREGMSTDTQYF.

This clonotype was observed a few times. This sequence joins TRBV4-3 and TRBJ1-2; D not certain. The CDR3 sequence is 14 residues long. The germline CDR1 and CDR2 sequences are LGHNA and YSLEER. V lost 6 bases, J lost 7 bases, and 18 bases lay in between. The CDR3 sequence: CASSPARGSSGYTF. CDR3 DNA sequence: TGCGCCAGCAGTCCTGCCCGGGGATCGAGTGGCTACACCTTC.

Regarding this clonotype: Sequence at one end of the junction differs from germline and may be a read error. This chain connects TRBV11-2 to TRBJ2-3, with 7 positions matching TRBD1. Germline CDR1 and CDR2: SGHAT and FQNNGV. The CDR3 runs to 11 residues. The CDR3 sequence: CASSQGDMQYF. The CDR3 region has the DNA TGTGCCAGCAGTCAGGGGGATATGCAGTATTTT. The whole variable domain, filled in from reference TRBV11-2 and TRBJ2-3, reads EAGVAQSPRYKIIEKRQSVAFWCNPISGHATLYWYQQILGQGPKLLIQFQNNGVVDDSQLPKDRFSAERLKGVDSTLKIQPAKLEDSAVYLCASSQGDMQYFGPGTRLTVL.

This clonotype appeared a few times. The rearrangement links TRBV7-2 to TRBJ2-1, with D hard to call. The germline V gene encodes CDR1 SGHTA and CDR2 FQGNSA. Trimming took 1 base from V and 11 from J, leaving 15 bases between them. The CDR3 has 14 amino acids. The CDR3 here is CASSLDLRTRKQFF. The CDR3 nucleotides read TGTGCCAGCAGCTTAGACCTCCGGACGCGAAAGCAGTTCTTC.

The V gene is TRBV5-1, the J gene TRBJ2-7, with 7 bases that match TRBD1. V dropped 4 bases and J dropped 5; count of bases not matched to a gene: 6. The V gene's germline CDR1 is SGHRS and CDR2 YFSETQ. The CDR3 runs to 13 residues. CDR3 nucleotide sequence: TGCGCCAGCAGCCTGGGACAGCAAAACGAGCAGTACTTC. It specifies CASSLGQQNEQYF.

The CDR3 here is CASSDRQLNQPQHF. For the CDR3, the DNA is TGTGCCAGCAGTGACCGACAGTTAAATCAGCCCCAGCATTTT. V is TRBV2 and J is TRBJ1-5, with a weak D call TRBD1 (5 bases). V was shortened by 3 bases and J by 4 bases, with 10 bases between the two germline ends. The CDR3 has 14 amino acids. Germline values: CDR1 SNHLY, CDR2 FYNNEI.

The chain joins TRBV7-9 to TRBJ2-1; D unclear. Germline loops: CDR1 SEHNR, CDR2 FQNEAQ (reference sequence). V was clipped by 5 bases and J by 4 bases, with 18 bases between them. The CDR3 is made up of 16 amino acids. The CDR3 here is CASSSTRIPEYNEQFF. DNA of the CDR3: TGTGCCAGCAGCAGTACTCGGATTCCGGAATACAATGAGCAGTTCTTC.

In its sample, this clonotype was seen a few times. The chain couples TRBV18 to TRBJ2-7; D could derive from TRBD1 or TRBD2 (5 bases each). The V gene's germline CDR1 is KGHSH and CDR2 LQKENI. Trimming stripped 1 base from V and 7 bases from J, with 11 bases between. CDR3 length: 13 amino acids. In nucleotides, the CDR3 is TGTGCCAGCTCACCACGGGGGTCCGGGGAGCAGTACTTC. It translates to CASSPRGSGEQYF.

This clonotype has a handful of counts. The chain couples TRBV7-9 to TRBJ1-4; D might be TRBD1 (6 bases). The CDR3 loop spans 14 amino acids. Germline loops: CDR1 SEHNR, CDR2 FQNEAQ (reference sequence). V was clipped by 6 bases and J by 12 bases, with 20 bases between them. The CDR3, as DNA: TGTGCCAGCAGGGACCCCCGACCATACAGGGAACTGTTTTTT. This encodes CASRDPRPYRELFF. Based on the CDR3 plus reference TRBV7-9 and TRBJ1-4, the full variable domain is DTGVSQNPRHKITKRGQNVTFRCDPISEHNRLYWYRQTLGQGPEFLTYFQNEAQLEKSRLLSDRFSAERPKGSFSTLEIQRTEQGDSAMYLCASRDPRPYRELFFGSGTQLSVL.

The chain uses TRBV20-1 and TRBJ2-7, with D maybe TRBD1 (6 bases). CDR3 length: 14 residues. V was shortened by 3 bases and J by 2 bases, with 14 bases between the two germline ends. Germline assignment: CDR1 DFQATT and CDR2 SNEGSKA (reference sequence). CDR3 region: CSASFPGQPYEQYF. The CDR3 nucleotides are TGCAGTGCTAGTTTTCCGGGACAACCCTACGAGCAGTACTTC.

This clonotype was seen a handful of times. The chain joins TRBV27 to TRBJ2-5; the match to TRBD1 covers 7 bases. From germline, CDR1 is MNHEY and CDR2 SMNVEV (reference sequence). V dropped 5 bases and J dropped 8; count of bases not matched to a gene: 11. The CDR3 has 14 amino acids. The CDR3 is CASSGTAGWDTQYF. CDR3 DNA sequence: TGTGCCAGCAGTGGGACAGCAGGATGGGATACCCAGTACTTC.

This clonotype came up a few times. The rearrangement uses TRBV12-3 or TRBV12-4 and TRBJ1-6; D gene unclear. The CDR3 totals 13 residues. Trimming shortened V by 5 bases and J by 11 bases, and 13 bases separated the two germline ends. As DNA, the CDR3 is TGTGCCAGCAGTCCCGAAGCATCGACACCCCTCCACTTT. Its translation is CASSPEASTPLHF.

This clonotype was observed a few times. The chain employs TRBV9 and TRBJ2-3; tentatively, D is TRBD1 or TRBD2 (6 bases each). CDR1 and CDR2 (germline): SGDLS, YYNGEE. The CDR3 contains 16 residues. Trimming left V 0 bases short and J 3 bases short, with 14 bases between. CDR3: CASSVEGGAATDTQYF. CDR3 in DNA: TGTGCCAGCAGCGTAGAGGGGGGAGCGGCTACAGATACGCAGTATTTT. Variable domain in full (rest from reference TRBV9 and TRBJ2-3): DSGVTQTPKHLITATGQRVTLRCSPRSGDLSVYWYQQSLDQGLQFLIQYYNGEERAKGNILERFSAQQFPDLHSELNLSSLELGDSALYFCASSVEGGAATDTQYFGPGTRLTVL.

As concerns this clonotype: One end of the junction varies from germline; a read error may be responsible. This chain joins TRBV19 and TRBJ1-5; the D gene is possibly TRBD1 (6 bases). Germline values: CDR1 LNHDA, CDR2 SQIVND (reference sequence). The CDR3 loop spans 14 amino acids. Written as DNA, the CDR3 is TGTGCCAGTAGCACAGGGCCTAGCAATCAGCACCAGCATTTT. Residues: CASSTGPSNQHQHF.

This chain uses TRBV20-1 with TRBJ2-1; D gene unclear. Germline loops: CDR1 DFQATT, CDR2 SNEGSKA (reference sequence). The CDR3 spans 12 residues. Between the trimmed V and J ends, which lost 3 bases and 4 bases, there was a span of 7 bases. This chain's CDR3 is CSASRAYNEQFF. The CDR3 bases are TGCAGTGCTAGCCGGGCTTACAATGAGCAGTTCTTC.